The clone carrying this T cell receptor beta chain appeared many times. As yet, its antigen is unknown. This entry comes from a study of blood T cells in healthy people across ages. Study findings and constraints: Conclusively comparing naive with antigen-experienced cells was impossible with unsorted PBMCs.

V was clipped by 0 bases and J by 5 bases; unmatched bases: 5. Germline V gives CDR1 SEHNR, CDR2 FQNEAQ (reference sequence). The CDR3 totals 15 residues. Then a second PCR, running roughly 7 to 11 cycles, was carried out with a sample-barcoded 5' primer and a J-beta primer mix. From the 5' RACE reads, TCRdb called clonotypes with MiXCR, one entry per CDR3 protein. Counted here are approximately 800,000 distinct CDR3 sequences, approximately 35% occurring once; the ten biggest clones make up 10% to 15%. The TCR sequence derives from a man in his late teens or twenties in good health. The V and J genes are TRBV7-9 and TRBJ2-7; 9 nucleotides align to TRBD2. The source material was blood. CDR3 sequence (DNA): TGTGCCAGCAGCTTAGCGGGACTAGCTGGCGACGAGCAGTACTTC. Translating it yields CASSLAGLAGDEQYF.